These 27 T cell receptor beta chains came from one sample sequenced in a study of Ad26.COV2.S vaccination and SARS-CoV-2 variants. Noted treatment: 15 to 20 received Ad26.COV2.S at low or high dose, single or two shots; a few received placebo; per-sample allocation not given. Sampling was performed 63 days after the first vaccine or placebo injection. Libraries were prepared by immunoSEQ multiplex PCR; TCRdb keeps only in-frame clonotypes and omits some of them. The sample holds some 290,000 clones, approximately 86% seen once. The input for sequencing was peripheral blood, taken in a trial of Ad26.COV2.S vaccine versus placebo. The receptors were gathered from a person between 18 and 60 years old who received the Ad26.COV2.S COVID-19 vaccine or a placebo.

The chain carries TRBV24-1 and TRBJ2-5, with D maybe TRBD1 (6 bases). Trimming took 4 bases from V and 4 from J, leaving 12 bases between them. The CDR3 extends over 14 amino acids. Per the germline V gene, CDR1 is KGHDR and CDR2 is SFDVKD. CDR3 protein: CATSENRDGETQYF. As DNA, the CDR3 is TGTGCCACCAGTGAAAACAGGGATGGAGAGACCCAGTACTTC.

In this sample, this clone turned up once. This rearrangement joins TRBV11-2 to TRBJ2-7, with a possible D match to TRBD1 (6 bases). Germline CDR1 and CDR2: SGHAT and FQNNGV. The CDR3 is made up of 14 amino acids. Trimming left V 3 bases short and J 5 bases short, with 14 bases between. The CDR3 DNA is TGTGCCAGCAGCTTTACGGGCAGGGACAACGAGCAGTACTTC. Translation: CASSFTGRDNEQYF.

The V gene is TRBV6-5, the J gene TRBJ1-1; D gene unclear. From germline, CDR1 is MNHEY and CDR2 SVGAGI. V lost 6 bases and J 0 bases, leaving 5 bases between the germline ends. The CDR3 consists of 12 residues. The CDR3 nucleotides read TGTGCCAGCAGCGGCCTGAACACTGAAGCTTTCTTT. The encoded protein is CASSGLNTEAFF.

This clone was counted only a few times. This rearrangement joins TRBV7-9 to TRBJ2-1; no firm D call. The germline V gene has CDR1 SEHNR and CDR2 FQNEAQ (reference sequence). V was clipped by 4 bases and J by 6 bases, with 7 bases between them. There are 12 residues in the CDR3. The CDR3 protein is CASSSLGNEQFF. As DNA, the CDR3 is TGTGCCAGCAGCTCCCTAGGCAATGAGCAGTTCTTC.

The V gene is TRBV11-3, the J gene TRBJ2-5, with D maybe TRBD2 (6 bases). Trimming stripped 5 bases from V and 0 bases from J, with 7 bases between. The CDR3 is 13 residues long. Germline V gene sequence: CDR1 SGHNT, CDR2 YENEEA. The CDR3 protein is CASSRGYQETQYF. The CDR3 region has the DNA TGTGCCAGCAGCCGGGGGTACCAAGAGACCCAGTACTTC.

The rearrangement links TRBV27 to TRBJ2-7, with 8 bases aligning to TRBD1. CDR3 size: 14 residues. Germline V CDR1 and CDR2: MNHEY, SMNVEV (reference sequence). J lost 1 base, V lost 4 bases, and 3 bases had no gene match. The CDR3 loop is CASSSDRVSYEQYF. CDR3 sequence (DNA): TGTGCCAGCAGTTCGGACAGGGTATCCTACGAGCAGTACTTC.

V usage is TRBV5-1 and J usage is TRBJ2-3; TRBD1 aligns across 10 bases. The V gene's germline CDR1 is SGHRS and CDR2 YFSETQ. Trimming cost V 1 base and J 3 bases; bases outside gene matches: 5. This CDR3 has 16 amino acids. This chain's CDR3 is CASSLTGQGRTDTQYF. The CDR3 nucleotides are TGCGCCAGCAGCTTGACGGGACAGGGGAGAACAGATACGCAGTATTTT.

The V and J genes are TRBV19 and TRBJ1-1, with D perhaps matching TRBD1 (6 bases). Trimming took 5 bases from V and 0 from J, leaving 10 bases between them. Germline CDR1 and CDR2: LNHDA and SQIVND (reference sequence). CDR3 length: 14 amino acids. The CDR3 loop is CASSLGQLNTEAFF. The CDR3 bases are TGTGCCAGTAGTCTCGGACAGCTGAACACTGAAGCTTTCTTT.

This chain uses TRBV11-2 with TRBJ1-6; the D is unclear. V shed 0 bases and J shed 0 bases, with 18 bases lying between them. This CDR3 is 20 amino acids long. CDR1 is SGHAT and CDR2 is FQNNGV in the germline V gene. The DNA for the CDR3 is TGTGCCAGCAGCTTAGATCCTTGGCAGGCCCCCTTCTCCTATAATTCACCCCTCCACTTT. Translated: CASSLDPWQAPFSYNSPLHF.

The chain combines TRBV28 with TRBJ2-3; D unclear. The V gene's germline CDR1 is MDHEN and CDR2 SYDVKM. V was cut by 2 bases and J by 4 bases, with 10 bases left in between. The CDR3 is made up of 14 amino acids. CDR3 nucleotide sequence: TGTGCCAGCAGTTTAAGGCAGCACCCAGATACGCAGTATTTT. Its translation is CASSLRQHPDTQYF.

The J gene is TRBJ2-1, the V gene TRBV3-1 (or the pseudogene TRBV3-2); 12 bases line up with TRBD2. Germline V lookup: CDR1 LGHDT, CDR2 YNNKEL (reference sequence). The CDR3 runs to 16 residues. Trimming took 1 base from V and 7 from J; bases not matched to a gene: 5. CDR3: CASSQVGLAGQNEQFF. The CDR3 DNA reads as TGTGCCAGCAGCCAAGTAGGACTAGCGGGGCAAAATGAGCAGTTCTTC.

The V gene is TRBV6-5, the J gene TRBJ2-1, with 8 positions matching TRBD1. Germline lookup yields CDR1 MNHEY and CDR2 SVGAGI. The CDR3 has 11 amino acids. V shed 6 bases, J shed 10 bases, and the junction held 2 bases outside the gene matches. This chain's CDR3 is CASSRGREQFF. DNA of the CDR3: TGTGCCAGCAGCAGGGGGCGGGAGCAGTTCTTC.

The chain employs TRBV19 and TRBJ1-5; 7 bases line up with TRBD1. Germline V lookup: CDR1 LNHDA, CDR2 SQIVND (reference sequence). Losses at the gene ends were 4 bases for V and 4 bases for J; bases not matched to a gene: 4. CDR3 size: 14 residues. CDR3 DNA: TGTGCCAGTAGTACCAGACAGGGTAATCAGCCCCAGCATTTT. Amino acid sequence: CASSTRQGNQPQHF.

V usage is TRBV12-3 or TRBV12-4 and J usage is TRBJ2-2; D assignment may be TRBD1 or TRBD2 (5 bases each). V was trimmed by 8 bases and J by 11 bases, leaving 12 bases between them. The CDR3 extends over 11 amino acids. CDR3 amino acids: CASGRGAELFF. CDR3 coding DNA: TGTGCCAGCGGTCGAGGGGCAGAGCTGTTTTTT.

The V call is TRBV10-3, the J call TRBJ1-6; 7 bases agree with TRBD1. The trim removed 6 bases at V and 7 bases at J, leaving 15 bases unmatched. Germline values: CDR1 ENHRY, CDR2 SYGVKD. The CDR3 is 17 amino acids. The CDR3 DNA reads TGTGCCATCAGACACTCCATCCGACAGGGAGTAAATTCACCCCTCCACTTT. It translates to CAIRHSIRQGVNSPLHF.

J is TRBJ2-7 and V is TRBV7-2, with D tentatively TRBD1 (6 bases). Germline assignment: CDR1 SGHTA and CDR2 FQGNSA. Deletions cut 6 bases from V and 4 bases from J, with 13 bases between. The CDR3 loop spans 13 amino acids. The CDR3 loop reads CASRNVQGYEQYF. CDR3 in DNA: TGTGCCAGCAGAAACGTACAGGGATACGAGCAGTACTTC.

The rearrangement links TRBV3-1 (or the pseudogene TRBV3-2) to TRBJ2-1, with 7 bases aligning to TRBD2. This CDR3 spans 15 amino acids. Looked up from germline, CDR1 is LGHDT and CDR2 is YNNKEL (reference sequence). With V trimmed by 1 base and J by 7 bases, 7 bases remained unmatched. The CDR3 DNA follows: TGTGCCAGCAGCCAAGGACTAGCCCAGAAGAATGAGCAGTTCTTC. Its translation is CASSQGLAQKNEQFF.

This rearrangement joins TRBV12-3 or TRBV12-4 to TRBJ2-5; TRBD1 matches 7 bases. Losses at the gene ends were 6 bases for V and 2 bases for J; bases not matched to a gene: 3. The CDR3 loop spans 13 amino acids. CDR3 sequence: CASRRGQQETQYF. CDR3 nucleotide sequence: TGTGCCAGCAGGAGGGGACAGCAAGAGACCCAGTACTTC.

The J gene is TRBJ2-3, the V gene TRBV7-9, with 10 bases fitting TRBD2. The CDR3 loop spans 17 amino acids. The V segment lost 4 bases and the J segment 3 bases; nucleotides outside the gene matches: 10. Per the germline V gene, CDR1 is SEHNR and CDR2 is FQNEAQ (reference sequence). The CDR3: CASSSKVSGGMTDTQYF. The CDR3 DNA is TGTGCCAGCAGCTCGAAAGTTAGCGGGGGGATGACAGATACGCAGTATTTT.

The CDR3 bases are TGTGCCAGTAGTTCCGACAGTTGGAACACTGAAGCTTTCTTT. Residues: CASSSDSWNTEAFF. V is TRBV19 and J is TRBJ1-1, with a possible D match to TRBD1 (5 bases). V lost 5 bases, J lost 1 base, and 11 bases lay in between. This CDR3 has 14 residues. Germline CDR1 is LNHDA and CDR2 is SQIVND (reference sequence).

CDR3: CASNPSATGLTGELFF. The CDR3 DNA sequence: TGTGCCAGCAACCCGTCGGCGACAGGGTTGACCGGGGAGCTGTTTTTT. The J gene is TRBJ2-2, the V gene TRBV7-9, with TRBD1 matching over 7 bases. CDR3 length: 16 amino acids. V was pared by 7 bases and J by 5 bases, with 13 bases of the junction left unmatched. CDR1 is SEHNR and CDR2 is FQNEAQ in the germline V gene (reference sequence).

The chain carries TRBV28 and TRBJ2-4; 9 bases are shared with TRBD1. Per germline, CDR1 MDHEN and CDR2 SYDVKM. V lost 5 bases, J lost 11 bases, and 13 bases stayed unmatched. The CDR3 is made up of 15 amino acids. The CDR3 coding sequence is TGTGCCAGCAGTGTAACAGGGGGCGCAGCGACATTTCAGTACTTC. Amino acid sequence: CASSVTGGAATFQYF.

The J gene is TRBJ1-6, the V gene TRBV5-4; D not resolved. Looked up from germline, CDR1 is SGHNT and CDR2 is YYREEE (reference sequence). The CDR3 is 14 amino acids. The germline V and J ends were trimmed by 0 bases and 7 bases, with 8 bases remaining between them. The CDR3 DNA is TGTGCCAGCAGCTTGGGTCTGAGGAATTCACCCCTCCACTTT. Its translation is CASSLGLRNSPLHF.

This chain uses TRBV11-2 with TRBJ2-2, with unresolved D. Trimming left V 7 bases short and J 2 bases short, with 5 bases between. CDR1 is SGHAT and CDR2 is FQNNGV in the germline V gene. The CDR3 runs 12 residues. This CDR3 reads CASMLNTGELFF. CDR3 coding DNA: TGTGCCAGCATGCTCAACACCGGGGAGCTGTTTTTT.

This chain joins TRBV7-3 and TRBJ2-1; 8 nucleotides align to TRBD2. V dropped 4 bases and J dropped 6; count of bases not matched to a gene: 8. Looked up from germline, CDR1 is SGHTA and CDR2 is FQGTGA. The CDR3 spans 15 residues. In nucleotides, the CDR3 is TGTGCCAGCAGCTCGCCTGGACTAGCTGGCAATGAGCAGTTCTTC. This encodes CASSSPGLAGNEQFF.

In this sample, this clone turned up a few times. The sample contains more than one DNA sequence encoding this CDR3. The V gene is TRBV6-1, the J gene TRBJ2-7; D is undetermined. CDR3 length: 11 residues. The V gene's germline CDR1 is MNHNS and CDR2 SASEGT. Trimming removed 2 bases from V and 2 bases from J, with 1 base in between. This CDR3 is CASSEPYEQYF. CDR3 DNA: TGTGCCAGCAGTGAACCCTACGAGCAGTACTTC.

The rearrangement uses TRBV5-1 and TRBJ2-3, with D perhaps TRBD1 (6 bases). Germline CDR1 reads SGHRS; CDR2 reads YFSETQ. V was clipped by 3 bases and J by 7 bases, with 15 bases between them. The CDR3 has 14 amino acids. The CDR3 here is CASSSDSGANTQYF. The CDR3 nucleotides are TGCGCCAGCAGCTCGGACAGCGGCGCTAATACGCAGTATTTT.